This entry is about one T cell receptor beta chain. During its preparation, the TCRbeta library received unique molecular identifiers. TCRdb ran MiXCR on the PCR reads and lists one entry per CDR3 protein. The sample includes 230,000 or so distinct CDR3 sequences, approximately 12% seen only once; the top ten take roughly 2.8%. The data were obtained in a study of T-cell reconstitution after alpha-beta-depleted transplantation in children. Germline lookup yields CDR1 MNHEY and CDR2 SMNVEV (reference sequence). The CDR3 consists of 15 residues. The J segment lost 1 base and the V segment lost 5 bases, leaving 5 bases of the junction unmatched.

This rearrangement joins TRBV27 to TRBJ1-1, with TRBD1 matching 9 bases. The sequence came from a human donor who donated a stem cell graft to a child with acute lymphoblastic leukemia. The source was PBMCs from the stem cell graft donor, collected from the stem cell graft. The CDR3 nucleotides read TGTGCCAGCAGTCCGCAGACAGGGGGGAACACTGAAGCTTTCTTT. Its protein is CASSPQTGGNTEAFF.